The T cell receptor (beta chain) described here comes from a study of early T cells in non-severe SARS-CoV-2 infection. This clonotype was counted many times. The antigen remains unidentified. Whole-study results and caveats: VDJdb matching favored anti-spike CD8 responses, missing private and CD4 specificities.

TCRdb used MiXCR to reprocess the 5' RACE reads, holding one entry per CDR3 protein. This sample yields roughly 93,000 distinct CDR3 sequences, of which approximately 11% are seen a single time; approximately 5.4% belongs to the top ten. Germline V gene sequence: CDR1 LGHDT, CDR2 YNNKEL (reference sequence). Trimming removed 0 bases at V and 6 bases at J, with 6 bases between. The CDR3 loop spans 13 amino acids. This sequence joins TRBV3-1 and TRBJ1-5; no clear D gene. The TCR was taken from an adult who was a healthcare worker with PCR-confirmed SARS-CoV-2 infection or an uninfected control (not recorded which). Sequencing input: whole blood. The CDR3 coding sequence is TGTGCCAGCAGCCAAGATTCTGGTCAGCCCCAGCATTTT. As protein: CASSQDSGQPQHF.